A selection of T cell receptor beta chains follows, all from one sample in a study of cytomegalovirus exposure and HLA in healthy donors. Measured with immunoSEQ multiplex PCR; TCRdb has only the in-frame clones, and not every one. The repertoire holds around 95,000 clones, with around four fifths as singletons. The sample comprised PBMCs. Source of these receptors: a man aged 30 to 39 in good health and CMV-seropositive. The CDR3 runs from the conserved cysteine through the conserved F or W. A D gene is named only where the DNA matches it firmly. Some rows mark clone size as missing; the rest say once, few, many or name a class of expanded clone.

clone size	D gene	V gene	J gene	CDR3 DNA	CDR3 protein
once	TRBD2	TRBV12-5	TRBJ2-2	TGTGCTAGTGGTCCTCTAGCGGGAGTCCCCGGGGAGCTGTTTTTT	CASGPLAGVPGELFF
few	TRBD2	TRBV6-5	TRBJ2-1	TGTGCCACCAAAGCGGGAGGCGGCGCCTACAATGAGCAGTTCTTC	CATKAGGGAYNEQFF
-	TRBD2	TRBV5-5	TRBJ2-5	TGTGCCAGTAAACACTCGGGGGGAGAGACCCAGTACTTC	CASKHSGGETQYF
-	-	TRBV9	TRBJ2-7	TGTGCCAGCAGCCAGACTAGTAGTCTCTACGAGCAGTACTTC	CASSQTSSLYEQYF
-	-	TRBV7-6	TRBJ2-5	TGTGCCAGCAGCCGGATCGGGGATGGACAAGAGACCCAGTACTTC	CASSRIGDGQETQYF
-	-	TRBV7-6	TRBJ2-5	TGTGCCAGCAGCTCAGTCCGGGGGTCGGAGACCCAGTACTTC	CASSSVRGSETQYF
-	TRBD2	TRBV7-9	TRBJ2-7	TGTGCCAGCAGCGTTCTCGGGACTAGCGAGCAGTACTTC	CASSVLGTSEQYF
-	-	TRBV15	TRBJ2-7	TGTGCCACCAGCAGTGAGGTTCGGGAGCAGTACTTC	CATSSEVREQYF
-	-	TRBV21-1	TRBJ2-7	TGTGCCAGCAGCAACCGGACAGGGGGCACCTACGAGCAGTACTTC	CASSNRTGGTYEQYF
-	TRBD2	TRBV27	TRBJ2-7	TGTGCCAGCAGTTTCTCCCGGACTAGCGGGACAGTCTCCTACGAGCAGTACTTC	CASSFSRTSGTVSYEQYF
once	-	TRBV7-2	TRBJ1-1	TGTGCCAGCAGCTTGAGGCTCGGCGCTGAAGCTTTCTTT	CASSLRLGAEAFF
few	TRBD1	TRBV6-5	TRBJ2-7	TGTGCCAGCAGCCACCGGAGACAGGGAAACTACGAGCAGTACTTC	CASSHRRQGNYEQYF
once	-	TRBV7-9	TRBJ2-7	TGTTCCAGCAACCCTCCCAGGCAGGGTAAGATCGACGAGCAGTACTTC	CSSNPPRQGKIDEQYF
-	TRBD1	TRBV7-2	TRBJ2-4	TGTGCCAGCAGCTCCACAGGGGGCTACATTCAGTACTTC	CASSSTGGYIQYF
few	TRBD1	TRBV5-6	TRBJ2-7	TGTGCCAGCAGCGTGGGACAGGGGGGAATCTACGAGCAGTACTTC	CASSVGQGGIYEQYF
once	-	TRBV14	TRBJ1-6	TGTGCCAGCAGCCAAGATCGAGTAACACCCCTCCACTTT	CASSQDRVTPLHF
many	-	TRBV14	TRBJ2-2	TGTGCCAGCAGCCAAGAATCGGGTACCGGGGAGCTGTTTTTT	CASSQESGTGELFF
-	TRBD1	TRBV5-4	TRBJ2-5	TGTGCCAGCAGCTTCCGGGACAGGGAAGAGACCCAGTACTTC	CASSFRDREETQYF
once	-	TRBV7-2	TRBJ2-7	TGTGCCAGCAGCCCCGGACTAACCTACGAGCAGTACTTC	CASSPGLTYEQYF
-	-	TRBV6-1	TRBJ1-5	TGTGCCAGCAGCGAGACAGTAAATCAGCCCCAGCATTTT	CASSETVNQPQHF
few	TRBD1	TRBV6-4	TRBJ1-1	TGTGCCAGCAGTGAACAGGGGGGCACTGAAGCTTTCTTT	CASSEQGGTEAFF
-	-	TRBV14	TRBJ1-4	TGTGCCAGCAGCCAACTTCTTGGGGGGACTCGTGAAAAACTGTTTTTT	CASSQLLGGTREKLFF
-	TRBD1	TRBV6-1	TRBJ1-4	TGTGCCAGCAGTGGCCGGACAGGGGGCGGTGAAAAACTGTTTTTT	CASSGRTGGGEKLFF
once	TRBD2	TRBV5-1	TRBJ2-2	TGCGCCAGCAGCTTTAGCGGGAAGGACACCGGGGAGCTGTTTTTT	CASSFSGKDTGELFF
-	-	TRBV6-5	TRBJ2-7	TGTGCCAGCAGTTACTCTGCAGGCTCCTACGAGCAGTACTTC	CASSYSAGSYEQYF
-	TRBD1	TRBV5-4	TRBJ2-1	TGTGCCAGCAGTTTCACAGGGGGCGTCACCGTGAATGAGCAGTTCTTC	CASSFTGGVTVNEQFF
-	-	TRBV19	TRBJ2-3	TGTGCCAGTAGTATAGCAGACACAGATACGCAGTATTTT	CASSIADTDTQYF
-	TRBD1	TRBV2	TRBJ2-2	TGTGCCAGCAGGCCCGGGACAGGGTTCGGGGAGCTGTTTTTT	CASRPGTGFGELFF
-	-	TRBV7-2	TRBJ1-5	TGTGCCAGCAGCCTATGGGACATCGGTCAGCCCCAGCATTTT	CASSLWDIGQPQHF
-	-	TRBV30	TRBJ1-1	TGTGCCTGGAGTACCAAAGGGGTAACTGAAGCTTTCTTT	CAWSTKGVTEAFF
-	-	TRBV7-6	TRBJ2-3	TGTGCCAGCAGCTTAGAATTGGCGGGAAGCACAGATACGCAGTATTTT	CASSLELAGSTDTQYF
once	TRBD1	TRBV10-1	TRBJ2-7	TGCGCCAGCAGTGCCCGGGACAGGGGAGTCTACGAGCAGTACTTC	CASSARDRGVYEQYF
-	TRBD2	TRBV7-2	TRBJ2-5	TGTGCCAGCAGCCTTACTAGAGGGAGGGCCTCAGAGACCCAGTACTTC	CASSLTRGRASETQYF
-	TRBD1	TRBV15	TRBJ1-1	TGTGCCACCAGCAGAGATCTCGACAGGGAGACTGAAGCTTTCTTT	CATSRDLDRETEAFF
-	-	TRBV5-6	TRBJ1-2	TGTGCCAGCAGCTTGGCGGTAGTGGGCTACACCTTC	CASSLAVVGYTF
-	TRBD2	TRBV9	TRBJ2-3	TGTGCCAGCAGCGTGACTAGCGGGGGAGATACGCAGTATTTT	CASSVTSGGDTQYF
-	TRBD1	TRBV19	TRBJ1-5	TGTGCCAGTAGTATTGGACAGGGGACCCAGCCCCAGCATTTT	CASSIGQGTQPQHF
-	TRBD2	TRBV5-8	TRBJ2-2	TGTGCCAGCAGGAGACTAGCGGGAGGGCCAACCGGGGAGCTGTTTTTT	CASRRLAGGPTGELFF
-	-	TRBV7-2	TRBJ2-3	TGTGCCAGCAGCTTAGTAGGCCAGGGGTATCGCTGGACAGATACGCAGTATTTT	CASSLVGQGYRWTDTQYF
once	TRBD2	TRBV9	TRBJ2-1	TGTGCCAGCAGCGTAGATTCCAGCGGGAGCTCCTACAATGAGCAGTTCTTC	CASSVDSSGSSYNEQFF